The TCR beta chain under discussion was sequenced for a study of T-cell memory formation after mild COVID-19. Study details: Largely donor-specific sequence clusters came from a couple of donors.

TCRdb called the 5' RACE reads again in MiXCR, with one record for every CDR3 protein. The sample contains some 130,000 distinct CDR3 sequences, around 15% of which appear only once. This clonotype was counted between two and nine times. This CDR3 is 15 amino acids long. Germline lookup yields CDR1 SGHVS and CDR2 FNYEAQ. J was trimmed by 1 base and V by 5 bases; bases with no gene match: 8. J is TRBJ2-7 and V is TRBV7-6; 7 positions agree with TRBD2. Sequencing was carried out using PBMCs or a T cell subset sorted from them (not recorded which). The TCR originated in a man aged 18 to 30 who had mild COVID-19 (a few samples of this study predate the infection). Cell type and time point are not known. The CDR3 DNA reads as TGTGCCAGCAGCCCTTTGCCCGGGGGGTCCTACGAGCAGTACTTC. It is translated as CASSPLPGGSYEQYF.